This T cell receptor (beta chain) was observed in a study of T cells in tumors after PD-1 blockade (dated by TCRdb to about 2019). For context, the study as a whole: Patients were excluded if they had prior checkpoint blockade, use of systemic immunosuppressants, or recent radiotherapy or other anti-cancer therapy within 4 weeks. Pembrolizumab 200 mg every 3 weeks or cemiplimab 350 mg every 2 weeks was administered to patients. Ongoing daily vismodegib 150 mg was also given to a subset of patients during anti-PD-1 treatment. Peripheral blood samples averaged around 110,000 TCR templates (range about 24,679-290,000) and roughly 34,000 unique clonotypes. Using site-matched tumors from BCC or SCC patients sampled before and after anti-PD-1 therapy, the study carried out paired single-cell RNA and TCR sequencing. To compare blood and tumor clonotypes, bulk TCR sequencing was performed on 9 to 11 peripheral blood samples from about five patients. RECIST version 1.1 was used to assess clinical response. The study at large found these results: Where the novel T cell clones came from was not identified, and possible sources could include lymphoid organs or rare unexpanded clones inside the tumor or in the tumor periphery. Approximately 40% of the TCR clonotypes from tumors also showed up in blood, and some novel exhausted tumor clones were present in pre-treatment blood, which suggests peripheral recruitment.

As concerns this clone: Its antigen is still unknown. Within one base of it there is no much larger clone, and no base qualities were kept.

For bulk TCRbeta sequencing, genomic DNA was extracted from tumor biopsies or peripheral blood, and input amounts ranged from roughly 600 ng to 6,500 ng. Every patient was a poor candidate for surgical resection and had histologically proven advanced or metastatic basal or squamous cell carcinoma. The basal cell carcinoma cohort was made up of more than 10 patients, and bulk tumor TCR sequencing was performed for several of these patients. The immunoSEQ platform was used for deep TCRbeta sequencing. The authors' pipeline ran thus. For further analysis, only productive rearrangements were exported out of the immunoSEQ Analyzer. Bulk TCRbeta clonotypes were assigned T cell phenotypes by matching to single-cell RNA+TCR-seq clones sharing the same TCRbeta sequence. Tumor enrichment of a clone was calculated by dividing the clone's tumor frequency by the clone's PBMC frequency, both taken from bulk TCR sequencing. TCRs were sorted with GLIPH into specificity groups, meaning clusters of distinct TCRs that share CDR3 motifs and likely recognize common antigens. Sourced from immuneACCESS, this table was stored by TCRdb with only in-frame sequences that have V and J called. A share of the clones is absent; for the studies checked, an unresolved V gene accounts for under half, and the remainder has no known explanation. That table supplies the V and J calls and clone size; D and trimming were determined from the DNA. The sample table records under 50,000 clones; 65% to 85% of these occur just once. The ten largest account for around 9.3% of the sample.

From V the trimming removes 6 bases and from J it removes 7 bases, while the gene matches leave 9 bases of the junction unaccounted for. The CDR3, from cysteine to phenylalanine, totals 14 residues. This entry keeps only the CDR3 DNA: 42 bases, framed from base 1. The CDR1 and CDR2 encoded by the germline V gene (reference sequence) are MNHNY and SVGAGI. The rearrangement combines TRBV6-6 with TRBJ1-2, with 9 central nucleotides matching TRBD1. The sequence came from a human donor with advanced basal cell or squamous cell carcinoma (not recorded which). The material was PBMCs, obtained before anti-PD-1 therapy. The CDR3 reads CASRPGQGVGGYTF. The sequenced DNA: TGTGCCAGCAGACCGGGACAGGGAGTCGGTGGCTACACCTTC.